This T cell receptor (beta chain) stems from a study of control samples from healthy donors and cancer patients. Repertoires were generated with immunoSEQ multiplex PCR, while TCRdb's copy carries only in-frame clones and drops some. The data contain 110,000 to 150,000 clones, 94% of them seen just once; the ten biggest clones take up roughly 14%. The CDR3 consists of 12 residues. With 2 bases removed from V and 4 bases from J, the gap between germline ends came to 6 bases. Germline assignment: CDR1 SGDLS and CDR2 YYNGEE. The gene calls are TRBV9 and TRBJ1-1; D unclear. The clonotype originates from a man aged 40-50 years in good health. The sequenced sample was blood. In nucleotides, the CDR3 is TGTGCCAGCAGCGTTGAGGTCACTGAAGCTTTCTTT. This codes for CASSVEVTEAFF.